This TCR beta chain was obtained from a study of T-cell memory formation after mild COVID-19. In the study overall: In these data, TCR clusters were largely donor specific.

Study-wide findings and caveats: Later expanders leaned CD4+, whereas clones that contracted between day 15 and 85 were balanced CD4/CD8.

The CDR3 covers 16 residues. CDR1 is LGHNA, CDR2 YNFKEQ, per germline. V lost 0 bases to trimming and J lost 5 bases, with 15 bases between them. Barcoded TCR alpha and TCR beta cDNA libraries with UMIs came from 5'RACE using constant-segment primers. Via MiXCR, TCRdb re-called the 5' RACE reads, giving one row per CDR3 protein. The sample holds a few hundred thousand distinct CDR3 sequences; approximately 19% are singletons and the top ten take under 30%. A word on this clonotype: The target antigen is unknown.

The chain has TRBV4-2 and TRBJ2-3; no clear D. The clonotype comes from a man younger than 30 who had mild COVID-19 (a few samples of this study predate the infection). Cell type and time point are not known. Sequenced: PBMCs or a T cell subset sorted from them (not recorded which). The CDR3, as DNA: TGTGCCAGCAGCCAAGAGGGGTCGCGCGACGGAGATACGCAGTATTTT. This sequence encodes CASSQEGSRDGDTQYF.